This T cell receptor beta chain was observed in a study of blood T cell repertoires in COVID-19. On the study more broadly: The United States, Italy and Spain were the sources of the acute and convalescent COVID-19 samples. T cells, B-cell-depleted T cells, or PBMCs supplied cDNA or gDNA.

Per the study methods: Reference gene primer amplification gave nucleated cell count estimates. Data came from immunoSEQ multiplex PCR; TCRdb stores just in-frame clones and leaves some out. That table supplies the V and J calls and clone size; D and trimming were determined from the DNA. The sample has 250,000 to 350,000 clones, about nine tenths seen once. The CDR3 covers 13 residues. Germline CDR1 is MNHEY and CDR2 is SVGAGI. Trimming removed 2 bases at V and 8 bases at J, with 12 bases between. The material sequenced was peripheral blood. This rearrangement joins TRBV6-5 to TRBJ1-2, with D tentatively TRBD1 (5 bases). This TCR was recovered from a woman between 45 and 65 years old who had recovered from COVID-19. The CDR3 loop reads CASSYPGLGGYTF. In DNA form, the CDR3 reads TGTGCCAGCAGTTACCCAGGGCTTGGGGGCTACACCTTC.